The 24 T cell receptor beta chains below were found in one sample sequenced in a study of T cell responses to AZD1222 COVID-19 vaccine. Only in-frame clones appear in the TCRdb table, and some are missing; sequencing was by immunoSEQ multiplex PCR. The table records roughly 70,000 clones, around 82% of them present only once. The sample in question was peripheral blood, obtained on day 0 of AZD1222 vaccination. The receptors derive from an adult in good health.

The chain joins TRBV9 to TRBJ2-2; D is undetermined. Germline CDR1 is SGDLS and CDR2 is YYNGEE. The V gene lost 4 bases and the J gene lost 2 bases, with 9 bases spanning the gap. The CDR3 extends over 14 amino acids. The chain's CDR3 is CASSYDPNTGELFF. In nucleotides, the CDR3 is TGTGCCAGCAGCTACGACCCCAACACCGGGGAGCTGTTTTTT.

The V gene is TRBV7-3, the J gene TRBJ2-3, with 12 bases aligning to TRBD2. Germline V gene data show CDR1 as SGHTA and CDR2 as FQGTGA. V lost 4 bases to trimming and J lost 7 bases; unmatched junction nucleotides: 18. The CDR3 runs 19 residues. The CDR3 DNA is TGTGCCAGCAGCTCAATTGACGCTAGCGGGGGGGCGCCCTCGTATACGCAGTATTTT. This encodes CASSSIDASGGAPSYTQYF.

This clone has only one observation. V gene TRBV5-6 combines with J gene TRBJ1-1; D not certain. The germline V gene encodes CDR1 SGHDT and CDR2 YYEEEE. The CDR3 runs to 16 residues. V lost 2 bases to trimming and J lost 4 bases, with 18 bases between them. DNA of the CDR3: TGTGCCAGCAGCTTTTTGACGGGAGAGATGGGCACTGAAGCTTTCTTT. As protein: CASSFLTGEMGTEAFF.

The genes are TRBV5-8 and TRBJ2-7; D may be TRBD1 or TRBD2 (6 bases each). The germline V and J ends were trimmed by 1 base and 1 base, with 9 bases remaining between them. The CDR3 covers 14 residues. Germline CDR1 SGHTS, CDR2 YDEGEE. The CDR3: CASSLRGLSYEQYF. The CDR3 DNA sequence: TGTGCCAGCAGCTTGCGGGGGCTGTCCTACGAGCAGTACTTC.

The chain employs TRBV12-3 or TRBV12-4 and TRBJ1-1; no reliable D call. This CDR3 has 13 amino acids. V gave up 4 bases and J gave up 10 bases, with 16 bases separating them. The CDR3 loop reads CASSSRESGAAFF. The DNA for the CDR3 is TGTGCCAGCAGTTCCCGTGAGTCTGGTGCAGCTTTCTTT.

In its sample, this clone is medium-sized (0.01 to 0.1%). The chain links TRBV28 to TRBJ2-6, with D tentatively TRBD1 or TRBD2 (5 bases each). This CDR3 region has 15 residues. CDR1 is MDHEN, CDR2 SYDVKM, per germline. Trimming took 6 bases from V and 0 from J, leaving 9 bases between them. For the CDR3, the DNA is TGTGCCAGCAGCCGGGACGGCTCTGGGGCCAACGTCCTGACTTTC. Its protein product is CASSRDGSGANVLTF.

CDR3 nucleotide sequence: TGTGCCAGTAGTCTGTACCAGCCCCAGCATTTT. This sequence encodes CASSLYQPQHF. This chain joins TRBV19 and TRBJ1-5; D is unclear. This CDR3 has 11 residues. Germline V gives CDR1 LNHDA, CDR2 SQIVND (reference sequence). Trimming removed 5 bases at V and 7 bases at J, with 6 bases between.

This clone has a single count. The chain carries TRBV7-9 and TRBJ1-1; maybe TRBD1 (6 bases). The CDR3 has 12 residues. Trimming removed 1 base at V and 6 bases at J, with 6 bases between. The V gene's germline CDR1 is SEHNR and CDR2 FQNEAQ (reference sequence). The CDR3 region is CASSLGTAEAFF. The DNA for the CDR3 is TGTGCCAGCAGCTTAGGGACAGCTGAAGCTTTCTTT.

This clone is a singleton in its sample. V gene TRBV14 combines with J gene TRBJ2-5; tentatively, D is TRBD1 or TRBD2 (5 bases each). Germline-derived CDR1 and CDR2 are SGHDN and FVKESK. The V gene lost 4 bases and the J gene lost 1 base, with 16 bases spanning the gap. The CDR3 consists of 16 residues. The CDR3 is CASSLLDGDPQETQYF. The CDR3 nucleotides read TGTGCCAGCAGCCTCCTTGACGGGGACCCCCAAGAGACCCAGTACTTC.

The V gene is TRBV30, the J gene TRBJ2-1, with 9 bases that match TRBD2. Losses at the gene ends were 1 base for V and 9 bases for J; bases not matched to a gene: 13. Germline loops: CDR1 GTSNPN, CDR2 SVGIG (reference sequence). The CDR3 has 16 amino acids. Here the CDR3 reads CAWSAKGLAGGSEQFF. CDR3 nucleotide sequence: TGTGCCTGGAGTGCAAAGGGACTAGCCGGGGGAAGTGAGCAGTTCTTC.

V and J are TRBV4-1 and TRBJ1-4; no clear D gene. Trimming took off 0 bases at V and 8 bases at J, with 4 bases between the two ends. The CDR3 is made up of 12 amino acids. CDR1 is MGHRA, CDR2 YSYEKL, per germline. The CDR3 protein is CASSQDAEKLFF. The CDR3 nucleotides read TGCGCCAGCAGCCAAGATGCAGAAAAACTGTTTTTT.

V and J are TRBV19 and TRBJ1-4; D might be TRBD1 (5 bases). The germline gives CDR1 LNHDA, CDR2 SQIVND (reference sequence). The CDR3 has 14 amino acids. The V gene lost 4 bases and the J gene lost 5 bases, with 11 bases spanning the gap. Written as DNA, the CDR3 is TGTGCCAGTAGTACCGCGGGGGTAAATGAAAAACTGTTTTTT. Protein: CASSTAGVNEKLFF.

The rearrangement uses TRBV28 and TRBJ2-3, with D possibly matching TRBD2 (6 bases). Germline-derived CDR1 and CDR2 are MDHEN and SYDVKM. Trimming shortened V by 4 bases and J by 4 bases, and 21 bases separated the two germline ends. The length of the CDR3 is 17 residues. This CDR3 is CASSSLAGMRLSDTQYF. The CDR3 DNA reads TGTGCCAGCAGTTCCCTCGCGGGAATGCGGCTATCAGATACGCAGTATTTT. Looking up the rest from reference TRBV28 and TRBJ2-3 gives the full variable domain: DVKVTQSSRYLVKRTGEKVFLECVQDMDHENMFWYRQDPGLGLRLIYFSYDVKMKEKGDIPEGYSVSREKKERFSLILESASTNQTSMYLCASSSLAGMRLSDTQYFGPGTRLTVL.

This clone was detected a few times. The chain combines TRBV5-4 with TRBJ2-2, with a tentative D call TRBD1 (6 bases). Germline CDR1 is SGHNT and CDR2 is YYREEE (reference sequence). This CDR3 is 15 amino acids long. Trimming left V 1 base short and J 6 bases short, with 13 bases between. Here the CDR3 reads CASSLSGALPGELFF. CDR3 nucleotides: TGTGCCAGCAGCTTGTCAGGGGCGTTGCCCGGGGAGCTGTTTTTT.

This clone was recorded a few times. V gene TRBV12-5 combines with J gene TRBJ2-7, with D possibly matching TRBD1 (6 bases). Germline values: CDR1 LGHNT, CDR2 FRNRAP. V lost 2 bases and J 5 bases, leaving 10 bases between the germline ends. This CDR3 region has 13 residues. The CDR3 region has the DNA TGTGCTAGTGGTTTGCAGGGGTTCGACGAGCAGTACTTC. It is translated as CASGLQGFDEQYF. Variable domain in full (rest from reference TRBV12-5 and TRBJ2-7): DARVTQTPRHKVTEMGQEVTMRCQPILGHNTVFWYRQTMMQGLELLAYFRNRAPLDDSGMPKDRFSAEMPDATLATLKIQPSEPRDSAVYFCASGLQGFDEQYFGPGTRLTVT.

This chain links TRBV6-1 with TRBJ1-1; no clear D. Germline V gene lookup returns CDR1 MNHNS and CDR2 SASEGT. Trimming removed 0 bases at V and 8 bases at J, with 13 bases between. The CDR3 totals 14 residues. CDR3 nucleotide sequence: TGTGCCAGCAGTGAAGCGGATACTTATTGGGAAGCTTTCTTT. It translates to CASSEADTYWEAFF.

DNA for the CDR3: TGTGCCAGCAGCTTAAAAGCGGGGAGGGGGGATACGCAGTATTTT. Translation: CASSLKAGRGDTQYF. The chain is built from TRBV7-2 and TRBJ2-3, with D perhaps matching TRBD2 (7 bases). This CDR3 comprises 15 residues. Deletions cut 2 bases from V and 6 bases from J, with 15 bases between. The germline gives CDR1 SGHTA, CDR2 FQGNSA.

This clone was found once. CDR3 sequence (DNA): TGTGCCAGCAAGGGGTTAAGCTCCTACAATGAGCAGTTCTTC. Its translation: CASKGLSSYNEQFF. The chain is built from TRBV2 and TRBJ2-1, with D perhaps matching TRBD1 (5 bases). V lost 7 bases and J 0 bases, leaving 10 bases between the germline ends. Germline CDR1 reads SNHLY; CDR2 reads FYNNEI. CDR3 size: 14 residues.

V is TRBV7-9 and J is TRBJ1-2; TRBD1 matches at 8 bases. This CDR3 is 15 amino acids long. The germline V gene encodes CDR1 SEHNR and CDR2 FQNEAQ (reference sequence). J gave up 3 bases and V 5 bases, and 8 bases lay outside the gene matches. The CDR3 DNA follows: TGTGCCAGCAGCATGACAGGGGAGGCTCACTATGGCTACACCTTC. Translated, it gives CASSMTGEAHYGYTF.

V gene TRBV7-2 combines with J gene TRBJ1-2; D is unresolved. CDR1 and CDR2 from the germline V gene are SGHTA and FQGNSA. V dropped 1 base and J dropped 4 bases, with 4 bases sitting between them. This CDR3 has 12 residues. The CDR3 spells CASSLGGYGYTF. In DNA, the CDR3 is TGTGCCAGCAGCTTAGGAGGCTATGGCTACACCTTC.

The chain recombines TRBV5-1 with TRBJ2-5; TRBD2 matches at 16 bases. V was clipped by 3 bases and J by 4 bases; unmatched bases: 6. Germline loops: CDR1 SGHRS, CDR2 YFSETQ. This CDR3 contains 17 residues. The DNA for the CDR3 is TGCGCCAGCAGCTCCGGGACTAGCGGGGGGGATGGAGAGACCCAGTACTTC. Translation: CASSSGTSGGDGETQYF.

This chain links TRBV5-4 with TRBJ2-1, with D maybe TRBD2 (6 bases). CDR3 length equals 16 residues. The V gene's germline CDR1 is SGHNT and CDR2 YYREEE (reference sequence). The V and J ends lost 3 bases and 0 bases respectively, with 13 bases between them. Here the CDR3 DNA reads TGTGCCAGCAGCTGGGGCGGGGAGAGCTCCTACAATGAGCAGTTCTTC. The encoded protein is CASSWGGESSYNEQFF. The full variable domain, its missing parts supplied by reference TRBV5-4 and TRBJ2-1, is ETGVTQSPTHLIKTRGQQVTLRCSSQSGHNTVSWYQQALGQGPQFIFQYYREEENGRGNFPPRFSGLQFPNYSSELNVNALELDDSALYLCASSWGGESSYNEQFFGPGTRLTVL.

The chain uses TRBV6-1 and TRBJ2-7; unclear D gene. Germline V CDR1 and CDR2: MNHNS, SASEGT. V lost 2 bases, J lost 2 bases, and 7 bases lay in between. The CDR3 runs to 13 residues. CDR3 DNA: TGTGCCAGCAGTGAACAAACCACCTACGAGCAGTACTTC. It codes for CASSEQTTYEQYF.

The chain carries TRBV11-3 and TRBJ2-5; tentative D call: TRBD2 (5 bases). Trimming took off 1 base at V and 3 bases at J, with 6 bases between the two ends. Germline V CDR1 and CDR2: SGHNT, YENEEA. This CDR3 is built from 13 residues. The CDR3 sequence is CASSLAEEETQYF. The CDR3 DNA follows: TGTGCCAGCAGCTTAGCGGAGGAAGAGACCCAGTACTTC.